These 29 T cell receptor beta chains were all obtained from the same sample, sequenced in a study of siplizumab effects on memory and regulatory T cells. Generated by immunoSEQ multiplex PCR, the TCRdb table keeps only in-frame clones and is missing some. The sample has around 110,000 clones; approximately 94% are singletons. Sequenced sample: non-Treg CD4+ T cells sorted from blood. Source of these receptors: a human donor in good health.

The chain is built from TRBV25-1 and TRBJ2-1, with D tentatively TRBD1 (7 bases). Germline V gives CDR1 MGHDK, CDR2 SYGVNS. The CDR3 is 15 residues long. V lost 6 bases and J 8 bases, leaving 20 bases between the germline ends. The CDR3 loop reads CASRPGGGTHHEQFF. The CDR3 region has the DNA TGTGCCAGCAGGCCTGGAGGGGGCACCCATCATGAGCAGTTCTTC.

The gene calls are TRBV9 and TRBJ2-3; TRBD2 agrees at 10 bases. The J segment lost 4 bases and the V segment lost 7 bases, leaving 18 bases of the junction unmatched. This CDR3 has 18 amino acids. The germline CDR1 and CDR2 sequences are SGDLS and YYNGEE. CDR3 sequence reads: CASGSRESSGRFPDTQYF. CDR3 coding DNA: TGTGCCAGCGGATCCCGCGAGTCTAGCGGGAGATTCCCAGATACGCAGTATTTT.

The gene calls are TRBV6-5 and TRBJ1-2; D is possibly TRBD1 (5 bases). CDR1 and CDR2 (germline): MNHEY, SVGAGI. This CDR3 spans 15 amino acids. V was pared by 6 bases and J by 1 base, with 15 bases between. The CDR3 reads CASSREGPINYGYTF. Written as DNA, the CDR3 is TGTGCCAGCAGCCGCGAGGGGCCAATTAACTATGGCTACACCTTC.

This chain connects TRBV5-1 to TRBJ2-7, with D perhaps TRBD2 (6 bases). The CDR3 is made up of 12 amino acids. CDR1 and CDR2 from the germline V gene are SGHRS and YFSETQ. Trimming removed 0 bases at V and 5 bases at J, with 6 bases between. The CDR3 region is CASSLGGDEQYF. CDR3 nucleotide sequence: TGCGCCAGCAGCTTGGGCGGGGACGAGCAGTACTTC.

The J gene is TRBJ1-1, the V gene TRBV9; a weak D match, TRBD1 (6 bases). The CDR3 loop spans 13 amino acids. Trimming took 0 bases from V and 12 from J, leaving 15 bases between them. Germline-derived CDR1 and CDR2 are SGDLS and YYNGEE. The DNA for the CDR3 is TGTGCCAGCAGCGTAGACAGGGTAGGGGAAACTTTCTTT. Amino acids: CASSVDRVGETFF.

V is TRBV7-2 and J is TRBJ2-1, with 9 bases aligning to TRBD2. The germline V gene encodes CDR1 SGHTA and CDR2 FQGNSA. With 1 base clipped from V and 6 bases from J, the junction kept 4 bases outside the gene matches. This CDR3 is built from 15 residues. The CDR3 DNA reads as TGTGCCAGCAGCTTAGGGCCTAGCGGGGCCAATGAGCAGTTCTTC. Translation: CASSLGPSGANEQFF.

The chain couples TRBV11-1 to TRBJ2-1, with a tentative D call TRBD2 (6 bases). Germline V CDR1 and CDR2: SGHAT, FQDESV (reference sequence). V gave up 2 bases and J gave up 4 bases, with 15 bases separating them. The CDR3 is made up of 16 amino acids. The CDR3 spells CASSLRPAGSYNEQFF. DNA for the CDR3: TGTGCCAGCAGCTTACGTCCAGCGGGTTCATACAATGAGCAGTTCTTC.

The chain uses TRBV21-1 and TRBJ1-2. TRBV21-1 is a pseudogene. This CDR3 has 18 residues. The CDR3 bases are TGTGCCAGCAGCAAAATGATTCCCGTACGAGTATGTAACTATGGCTACACCTTC. It codes for CASSKMIPVRVCNYGYTF.

This clone was seen more than once but under ten times. CDR3 region: CASSVRAGEQYF. The CDR3 DNA reads as TGTGCCAGCAGTGTCCGTGCAGGCGAGCAGTACTTC. The V and J genes are TRBV11-2 and TRBJ2-7; D is ambiguous. Germline CDR1 reads SGHAT; CDR2 reads FQNNGV. The V gene lost 6 bases and the J gene lost 6 bases, with 12 bases spanning the gap. The CDR3 contains 12 residues.

The chain links TRBV19 to TRBJ2-7; 10 positions agree with TRBD1. Germline V gene sequence: CDR1 LNHDA, CDR2 SQIVND (reference sequence). The junction had 6 bases not matched to a gene; V was cut back by 5 bases and J by 5 bases. The CDR3 is made up of 14 amino acids. CDR3 sequence: CASSSGQGLHEQYF. In DNA form, the CDR3 reads TGTGCCAGTAGTTCGGGACAGGGGCTTCACGAGCAGTACTTC. The complete variable domain, with remaining parts taken from reference TRBV19 and TRBJ2-7, reads DGGITQSPKYLFRKEGQNVTLSCEQNLNHDAMYWYRQDPGQGLRLIYYSQIVNDFQKGDIAEGYSVSREKKESFPLTVTSAQKNPTAFYLCASSSGQGLHEQYFGPGTRLTVT.

The chain couples TRBV6-1 to TRBJ2-5, with D tentatively TRBD1 (6 bases). V dropped 2 bases and J dropped 5 bases, with 9 bases sitting between them. The CDR3 is 13 residues long. Germline loops: CDR1 MNHNS, CDR2 SASEGT. The CDR3 DNA is TGTGCCAGCAGTGAATGGGGGCGGGAGACCCAGTACTTC. It is translated as CASSEWGRETQYF.

The chain employs TRBV11-2 and TRBJ2-7; D unresolved. The CDR3 is 17 amino acids. The germline gives CDR1 SGHAT, CDR2 FQNNGV. Trimming removed 1 base at V and 0 bases at J, with 16 bases between. CDR3 amino acids: CASSLAFIPFFSYEQYF. Here the CDR3 DNA reads TGTGCCAGCAGCTTAGCGTTCATCCCCTTCTTCTCCTACGAGCAGTACTTC.

The chain combines TRBV21-1 with TRBJ2-7; the D call in the table, TRBD1, was not verified against the DNA. TRBV21-1 corresponds to a pseudogene. There are 16 residues in the CDR3. This CDR3 reads CASSQKGDMDTYEQYF. CDR3 coding DNA: TGTGCCAGCAGCCAAAAAGGGGACATGGATACCTACGAGCAGTACTTC.

This sequence joins TRBV5-6 and TRBJ1-1, with 7 bases aligning to TRBD1. Germline CDR1 and CDR2: SGHDT and YYEEEE. The CDR3 covers 17 residues. V lost 4 bases to trimming and J lost 0 bases; unmatched junction nucleotides: 12. The CDR3 DNA sequence: TGTGCCAGCAGCAACCTCCGGGACAGACGATTGAACACTGAAGCTTTCTTT. Translation: CASSNLRDRRLNTEAFF.

The chain has TRBV6-5 and TRBJ2-5; TRBD2 might be the D (6 bases). Germline lookup yields CDR1 MNHEY and CDR2 SVGAGI. V was clipped by 6 bases and J by 5 bases, with 13 bases between them. The CDR3 covers 13 residues. CDR3 DNA: TGTGCCAGCAGCCTAGCCCGGGGGGAGACCCAGTACTTC. Translating gives CASSLARGETQYF.

The rearrangement links TRBV7-2 to TRBJ1-2; 7 bases agree with TRBD1. The V gene's germline CDR1 is SGHTA and CDR2 FQGNSA. This CDR3 has 15 residues. The ends lost 5 bases at V and 2 bases at J; junction bases unmatched: 8. The chain's CDR3 is CASSLTQGTNYGYTF. CDR3 nucleotides: TGTGCCAGCAGCCTAACACAGGGGACGAACTATGGCTACACCTTC.

The chain joins TRBV11-3 to TRBJ2-7; 11 bases agree with TRBD1. The V gene end was trimmed by 2 bases and the J gene end by 0 bases; junction bases not matched to a gene: 9. CDR1 and CDR2 from the germline V gene are SGHNT and YENEEA. The CDR3 contains 18 residues. The CDR3 spells CASSLSQGGTGGSYEQYF. The CDR3 nucleotides read TGTGCCAGCAGCTTATCCCAGGGAGGGACAGGGGGCTCCTACGAGCAGTACTTC.

This sequence joins TRBV19 and TRBJ2-2; D uncertain. Germline V CDR1 and CDR2: LNHDA, SQIVND (reference sequence). The CDR3 is made up of 14 amino acids. The ends were cut back, 2 bases at V and 3 bases at J, with 7 bases in the middle. This CDR3 reads CASSISVHTGELFF. CDR3 nucleotides: TGTGCCAGTAGTATAAGTGTCCACACCGGGGAGCTGTTTTTT. The entire variable domain, with the rest obtained from reference TRBV19 and TRBJ2-2, is as follows: DGGITQSPKYLFRKEGQNVTLSCEQNLNHDAMYWYRQDPGQGLRLIYYSQIVNDFQKGDIAEGYSVSREKKESFPLTVTSAQKNPTAFYLCASSISVHTGELFFGEGSRLTVL.

The table lists this clone with a few counts. CDR3 amino acids: CASGLGFNSPLHF. CDR3 DNA sequence: TGTGCTAGTGGGCTAGGTTTCAATTCACCCCTCCACTTT. The chain joins TRBV12-5 to TRBJ1-6, with D unresolved. The germline V gene encodes CDR1 LGHNT and CDR2 FRNRAP. The CDR3 consists of 13 residues. Trimming cost V 6 bases and J 7 bases, with 10 bases left between them.

This chain links TRBV19 with TRBJ1-2, with unresolved D. The CDR3 spans 15 residues. V lost 4 bases and J 4 bases, leaving 16 bases between the germline ends. The germline V gene encodes CDR1 LNHDA and CDR2 SQIVND (reference sequence). Here the CDR3 reads CASSKTQNHPYGYTF. CDR3 DNA: TGTGCCAGTAGTAAGACTCAAAACCATCCCTATGGCTACACCTTC.

The chain has TRBV5-1 and TRBJ2-1, with D unclear. CDR3 length: 15 amino acids. Trimming took off 4 bases at V and 0 bases at J, with 11 bases between the two ends. The germline CDR1 and CDR2 sequences are SGHRS and YFSETQ. The CDR3 bases are TGCGCCAGCAGCATAACATTGAGCTCCTACAATGAGCAGTTCTTC. Its protein is CASSITLSSYNEQFF.

The chain combines TRBV11-3 with TRBJ2-5; possibly TRBD1 for D (5 bases). The CDR3 spans 15 residues. From germline, CDR1 is SGHNT and CDR2 YENEEA. V lost 1 base, J lost 3 bases, and 12 bases lay in between. The CDR3 protein is CASSLGGKTEETQYF. The CDR3 nucleotides are TGTGCCAGCAGCTTAGGGGGCAAGACAGAAGAGACCCAGTACTTC.

The table lists this clone with a count of one. The chain combines TRBV13 with TRBJ2-2; D gene unclear. The V end was cut by 1 base, the J end by 0 bases, with 9 bases between. The germline V gene has CDR1 PRHDT and CDR2 FYEKMQ (reference sequence). This CDR3 has 16 amino acids. Written as DNA, the CDR3 is TGTGCCAGCAGCTTAGAGCCAGGAGCGAACACCGGGGAGCTGTTTTTT. Protein product: CASSLEPGANTGELFF.

The rearrangement links TRBV5-1 to TRBJ2-1; no firm D call. Per germline, CDR1 SGHRS and CDR2 YFSETQ. CDR3 length: 15 amino acids. Trimming pared 4 bases from V and 0 bases from J, leaving 11 bases between. The CDR3: CASSATADSYNEQFF. The CDR3 DNA reads TGCGCCAGCAGCGCGACGGCTGACTCCTACAATGAGCAGTTCTTC.

The chain is built from TRBV15 and TRBJ1-3, with TRBD1 as a possible D gene (5 bases). This CDR3 has 16 amino acids. Per the germline V gene, CDR1 is LNHNV and CDR2 is YYDKDF (reference sequence). Deletions cut 1 base from V and 4 bases from J, with 14 bases between. DNA for the CDR3: TGTGCCACCAGCAGAGGGGATGGGGCAAAAGGAAACACCATATATTTT. This sequence encodes CATSRGDGAKGNTIYF.

The chain recombines TRBV6-5 with TRBJ1-2; 11 bases are a match to TRBD1. Germline V lookup: CDR1 MNHEY, CDR2 SVGAGI. The CDR3 runs to 13 residues. The ends lost 5 bases at V and 7 bases at J; junction bases unmatched: 3. CDR3 DNA sequence: TGTGCCAGCAGTCAGGGGACAGGGGGTGGCTACACCTTC. This translates into CASSQGTGGGYTF.

V and J are TRBV27 and TRBJ2-1; possibly TRBD2 for D (5 bases). V was pared by 11 bases and J by 6 bases, with 17 bases between. Germline loops: CDR1 MNHEY, CDR2 SMNVEV (reference sequence). This CDR3 region has 13 residues. CDR3 bases: TGTGCCGTTAGGAGCCAGCGGACCAATGAGCAGTTCTTC. Translation gives CAVRSQRTNEQFF.

The rearrangement links TRBV21-1 to TRBJ1-3. TRBV21-1 corresponds to a pseudogene. CDR3 length: 17 residues. The CDR3 loop reads CASSNFSRGAAGNTIYF. DNA of the CDR3: TGTGCCAGCAGCAACTTTTCTCGGGGAGCTGCTGGAAACACCATATATTTT.

The J gene is TRBJ2-7, the V gene TRBV6-5; D perhaps matches TRBD2 (5 bases). The CDR3 contains 14 residues. Germline CDR1 MNHEY, CDR2 SVGAGI. V lost 2 bases and J lost 0, with 8 bases in between. In DNA, the CDR3 is TGTGCCAGCAGTTACGAGGGAAGCTCCTACGAGCAGTACTTC. Protein: CASSYEGSSYEQYF.